The source of this TCR beta chain is a study of identifying expanded T cells in peripheral blood. Study-wide points: Differentially abundant clones: 0.95 to 1.5 between replicates, 15 to 17 at about 13 days, 19 to 20 at four.

As concerns this clone: The target antigen is unknown. One junction end disagrees with the germline gene, perhaps due to a read error.

Clones were read by immunoSEQ multiplex PCR, and TCRdb kept only the in-frame ones, dropping some. The data contain over 75,000 clones, approximately 89% of them singletons. The CDR3 totals 14 residues. The TCR sequence derives from a person aged 18-70 years in good health. Sequencing was performed on blood. V is TRBV5-3 and J is TRBJ1-2, with D tentatively TRBD1 (6 bases). TRBV5-3 qualifies as an ORF whose function is uncertain. Here the CDR3 reads CASSLRTEYYGYTF. The CDR3 bases are TGTGCCAGCAGCTTAAGGACAGAATACTATGGCTACACCTTC.